Listed here are 27 T cell receptor beta chains from one sample, sequenced in a study of blood T cell repertoires in COVID-19. Profiled with immunoSEQ multiplex PCR; TCRdb holds only in-frame clones, not every one. The sample carries about 58,000 clones, approximately 91% recorded once. Sequenced material: peripheral blood. The receptors were sampled from a woman in her 70s with active COVID-19.

CDR3 amino acids: CASSSGLVTSGRGIRAGELFF. As DNA, the CDR3 is TGTGCCAGCAGCTCAGGACTGGTGACTAGCGGGAGAGGTATCAGGGCCGGGGAGCTGTTTTTT. V usage is TRBV27 and J usage is TRBJ2-2; the match to TRBD2 covers 12 bases. Per germline, CDR1 MNHEY and CDR2 SMNVEV (reference sequence). CDR3 length: 21 amino acids. V was clipped by 6 bases and J by 6 bases; unmatched bases: 23.

V usage is TRBV29-1 and J usage is TRBJ2-3; 10 nucleotides line up with TRBD2. V dropped 6 bases and J dropped 13; count of bases not matched to a gene: 10. Germline V CDR1 and CDR2: SQVTM, ANQGSEA. The CDR3 has 12 residues. CDR3 nucleotides: TGCAGCGTCTCATCTAGCGGGAGTATAGAGTATTTT. This encodes CSVSSSGSIEYF.

The V gene is TRBV6-4, the J gene TRBJ2-5; perhaps TRBD1 as D (6 bases). The CDR3 totals 13 residues. The V gene lost 6 bases and the J gene lost 2 bases, with 10 bases spanning the gap. Germline values: CDR1 MRHNA, CDR2 SNTAGT. CDR3 DNA sequence: TGTGCCAGCAGCAGACAGGAGCAAGAGACCCAGTACTTC. This encodes CASSRQEQETQYF.

This sequence joins TRBV6-5 and TRBJ2-7; TRBD2 aligns across 9 bases. V lost 8 bases to trimming and J lost 5 bases; unmatched junction nucleotides: 10. Germline V gives CDR1 MNHEY, CDR2 SVGAGI. This CDR3 has 14 amino acids. The DNA for the CDR3 is TGTGCCAGCGTAAAACTAGCGGGTACCCACGAGCAGTACTTC. As protein: CASVKLAGTHEQYF.

The chain is built from TRBV24-1 and TRBJ1-3, with 8 bases lining up with TRBD1. This CDR3 is 17 amino acids long. With 4 bases clipped from V and 1 base from J, the junction kept 8 bases outside the gene matches. The germline V gene has CDR1 KGHDR and CDR2 SFDVKD. CDR3 DNA sequence: TGTGCCACCAGTGAGAATGGACAGGGAATGTCTGGAAACACCATATATTTT. The encoded protein is CATSENGQGMSGNTIYF.

This rearrangement joins TRBV6-6 to TRBJ2-1; tentative D call: TRBD2 (5 bases). CDR3 length equals 13 residues. Germline V gene data show CDR1 as MNHNY and CDR2 as SVGAGI (reference sequence). The V end lost 7 bases, the J end lost 6 bases, and 13 bases lay between the germline ends. The CDR3 protein is CASNPLAGNEQFF. In DNA form, the CDR3 reads TGTGCCAGCAACCCCCTAGCCGGCAATGAGCAGTTCTTC.

To note about this clone: A junction boundary mismatches the germline segment, possibly from a read error. This chain joins TRBV7-3 and TRBJ1-1, with 9 bases that match TRBD1. The CDR3 has 15 residues. Germline loops: CDR1 SGHTA, CDR2 FQGTGA. CDR3 in amino acids: CASSATGGLNPEAFF. The CDR3 DNA reads TGTGCCAGCAGCGCGACAGGGGGTTTGAACCCTGAAGCTTTCTTT.

The chain recombines TRBV28 with TRBJ2-5; TRBD2 aligns across 10 bases. The CDR3 is 15 residues long. Germline trimming cut 2 bases from V and 3 bases from J; bases unmatched to any gene: 3. Germline V gene sequence: CDR1 MDHEN, CDR2 SYDVKM. The CDR3 DNA is TGTGCCAGCAGTTTACGGCTAGCGGGAGAAGAGACCCAGTACTTC. Its protein is CASSLRLAGEETQYF.

The V call is TRBV3-1 (or the pseudogene TRBV3-2), the J call TRBJ1-2; 8 bases are shared with TRBD1. Germline V CDR1 and CDR2: LGHDT, YNNKEL (reference sequence). J lost 6 bases, V lost 8 bases, and 11 bases had no gene match. This CDR3 spans 14 amino acids. CDR3 bases: TGTGCCAGCGGACAGGGACAGCTCGCACATGGCTACACCTTC. This sequence encodes CASGQGQLAHGYTF.

V gene TRBV30 combines with J gene TRBJ1-6, with TRBD1 as a possible D gene (5 bases). Trimming took 2 bases from V and 8 from J, leaving 13 bases between them. There are 14 residues in the CDR3. The germline CDR1 and CDR2 sequences are GTSNPN and SVGIG (reference sequence). CDR3 protein: CAWSTRREDSPLHF. The CDR3 nucleotides are TGTGCCTGGAGTACCCGCAGGGAGGATTCACCCCTCCACTTT.

This clone is a singleton in its sample. CDR3 region: CASSQPAGGAGEYF. The CDR3 DNA reads TGTGCCAGCAGTCAACCAGCGGGGGGCGCTGGAGAGTACTTC. The genes are TRBV6-2 or TRBV6-3 and TRBJ2-7; TRBD2 matches at 9 bases. The CDR3 loop spans 14 amino acids. Germline CDR1 reads MNHEY; CDR2 reads SVGEGT. V lost 5 bases and J lost 11; bases outside the gene matches: 13.

This chain uses TRBV2 with TRBJ1-2; 7 bases are shared with TRBD1. The CDR3 covers 14 residues. The J segment lost 10 bases and the V segment lost 8 bases, leaving 16 bases of the junction unmatched. Germline CDR1 reads SNHLY; CDR2 reads FYNNEI. CDR3 loop: CASLSPRGPWVYTF. As DNA, the CDR3 is TGTGCCAGCCTAAGTCCGAGGGGGCCGTGGGTCTACACCTTC.

The chain links TRBV28 to TRBJ2-1; D not resolved. The CDR3 contains 12 residues. Trimming took off 6 bases at V and 10 bases at J, with 13 bases between the two ends. The germline V gene encodes CDR1 MDHEN and CDR2 SYDVKM. The CDR3 loop is CASRTFETEQFF. CDR3 in DNA: TGTGCCAGCAGAACCTTCGAGACAGAGCAGTTCTTC.

The J gene is TRBJ2-1, the V gene TRBV18, with 11 bases identical to TRBD1. The germline CDR1 and CDR2 sequences are KGHSH and LQKENI. CDR3 length equals 16 residues. V shed 2 bases and J 6 bases; nucleotides not matched to a gene: 6. The CDR3 reads CASSPEWGQGVNEQFF. Here the CDR3 DNA reads TGTGCCAGCTCACCAGAGTGGGGACAGGGGGTCAATGAGCAGTTCTTC.

This chain links TRBV5-1 with TRBJ2-5, with a possible D match to TRBD1 (6 bases). CDR1 and CDR2 from the germline V gene are SGHRS and YFSETQ. The CDR3 totals 14 residues. The V gene lost 2 bases and the J gene lost 3 bases, with 11 bases spanning the gap. CDR3 bases: TGCGCCAGCAGCTTACTGGACAGTAAAGAGACCCAGTACTTC. This gives the protein CASSLLDSKETQYF.

V gene TRBV4-1 combines with J gene TRBJ2-7; 10 positions agree with TRBD2. CDR3 length: 15 amino acids. V was clipped by 2 bases and J by 6 bases; unmatched bases: 7. Germline-derived CDR1 and CDR2 are MGHRA and YSYEKL. The CDR3, as DNA: TGCGCCAGCAGCCAACCCCAGCGGGAGGGGAGCGAGCAGTACTTC. Translating it yields CASSQPQREGSEQYF.

The rearrangement joins TRBV28 to TRBJ2-7, with TRBD1 matching over 7 bases. J lost 3 bases, V lost 5 bases, and 10 bases had no gene match. CDR3 length: 15 amino acids. The germline V gene has CDR1 MDHEN and CDR2 SYDVKM. The chain's CDR3 is CASSPPGTDSYEQYF. The CDR3 DNA follows: TGTGCCAGCAGTCCCCCCGGGACAGATAGCTACGAGCAGTACTTC.

This chain connects TRBV19 to TRBJ2-2, with 7 bases identical to TRBD2. The germline V gene has CDR1 LNHDA and CDR2 SQIVND (reference sequence). With V trimmed by 6 bases and J by 6 bases, 10 bases remained unmatched. The CDR3 runs to 15 residues. For the CDR3, the DNA is TGTGCCAGTAGCGCCCTATGGGGGAGGGCCGGGGAGCTGTTTTTT. This gives the protein CASSALWGRAGELFF.

The V gene is TRBV6-5, the J gene TRBJ1-6; D may be TRBD1 (6 bases). Germline V gene data show CDR1 as MNHEY and CDR2 as SVGAGI. This CDR3 is 13 amino acids long. With 6 bases removed from V and 6 bases from J, the gap between germline ends came to 9 bases. The CDR3 loop is CASRDSFNSPLHF. CDR3 nucleotides: TGTGCCAGCAGGGACAGTTTTAATTCACCCCTCCACTTT.

V is TRBV6-5 and J is TRBJ2-7; no definite D call. Germline-derived CDR1 and CDR2 are MNHEY and SVGAGI. The CDR3 has 13 amino acids. Trimming shortened V by 0 bases and J by 5 bases, and 8 bases separated the two germline ends. The CDR3 DNA is TGTGCCAGCAGTTACTCGGTGGCAGACGAGCAGTACTTC. Residues: CASSYSVADEQYF.

The V call is TRBV14, the J call TRBJ1-2; 8 bases fit TRBD1. The CDR3 is 17 residues long. After removal of 0 bases from V and 3 bases from J, the junction contained 9 bases not matched to a gene. Germline lookup yields CDR1 SGHDN and CDR2 FVKESK. The CDR3 DNA reads as TGTGCCAGCAGCCAAGATGGACAGGGCTACACCTACTATGGCTACACCTTC. It translates to CASSQDGQGYTYYGYTF.

The chain has TRBV19 and TRBJ2-2, with D maybe TRBD1 (6 bases). The CDR3 runs to 16 residues. Germline CDR1 and CDR2: LNHDA and SQIVND (reference sequence). Trimming took off 5 bases at V and 6 bases at J, with 19 bases between the two ends. DNA of the CDR3: TGTGCCAGTAGTGCAGGGGACACCCGACCTCCCGGGGAGCTGTTTTTT. Translated, it gives CASSAGDTRPPGELFF. The whole variable domain, remainder taken from reference TRBV19 and TRBJ2-2, is DGGITQSPKYLFRKEGQNVTLSCEQNLNHDAMYWYRQDPGQGLRLIYYSQIVNDFQKGDIAEGYSVSREKKESFPLTVTSAQKNPTAFYLCASSAGDTRPPGELFFGEGSRLTVL.

The chain employs TRBV6-5 and TRBJ2-1; TRBD1 aligns across 8 bases. V shed 5 bases and J 7 bases; nucleotides not matched to a gene: 4. This CDR3 has 13 residues. Germline values: CDR1 MNHEY, CDR2 SVGAGI. The CDR3 DNA is TGTGCCAGCAGTCTGGACAGGGAAAATGAGCAGTTCTTC. This codes for CASSLDRENEQFF.

CDR3 loop: CASTDGQGATEAFF. The CDR3 coding sequence is TGCGCCAGCACCGACGGACAGGGGGCGACTGAAGCTTTCTTT. This rearrangement joins TRBV10-2 to TRBJ1-1; 11 nucleotides align to TRBD1. CDR3 length: 14 amino acids. The germline CDR1 and CDR2 sequences are WSHSY and SAAADI. With 7 bases clipped from V and 5 bases from J, the junction kept 6 bases outside the gene matches.

This clone was counted a few times. The chain combines TRBV4-2 with TRBJ1-4; D unresolved. The V gene lost 0 bases and the J gene lost 5 bases, with 10 bases spanning the gap. Germline CDR1 is LGHNA and CDR2 is YNFKEQ. The CDR3 totals 15 residues. The CDR3 nucleotides read TGTGCCAGCAGCCAAGACCTAGGAGGGAATGAAAAACTGTTTTTT. It translates to CASSQDLGGNEKLFF.

The chain is built from TRBV5-1 and TRBJ2-1; D may be TRBD2 (6 bases). The CDR3 loop spans 14 amino acids. Germline V lookup: CDR1 SGHRS, CDR2 YFSETQ. V was shortened by 8 bases and J by 5 bases, with 17 bases between the two germline ends. CDR3 in DNA: TGCGCCAGTCGGCGGGATGTAGGGAACAATGAGCAGTTCTTC. This codes for CASRRDVGNNEQFF.

The gene calls are TRBV30 and TRBJ2-7, with 7 bases aligning to TRBD2. The CDR3 extends over 15 amino acids. CDR1 and CDR2 from the germline V gene are GTSNPN and SVGIG (reference sequence). The trim removed 1 base at V and 7 bases at J, leaving 13 bases unmatched. The CDR3 DNA follows: TGTGCCTGGAGTGCCGGGGGGACCCTAGTTAGGGAGCAGTACTTC. The encoded protein is CAWSAGGTLVREQYF.